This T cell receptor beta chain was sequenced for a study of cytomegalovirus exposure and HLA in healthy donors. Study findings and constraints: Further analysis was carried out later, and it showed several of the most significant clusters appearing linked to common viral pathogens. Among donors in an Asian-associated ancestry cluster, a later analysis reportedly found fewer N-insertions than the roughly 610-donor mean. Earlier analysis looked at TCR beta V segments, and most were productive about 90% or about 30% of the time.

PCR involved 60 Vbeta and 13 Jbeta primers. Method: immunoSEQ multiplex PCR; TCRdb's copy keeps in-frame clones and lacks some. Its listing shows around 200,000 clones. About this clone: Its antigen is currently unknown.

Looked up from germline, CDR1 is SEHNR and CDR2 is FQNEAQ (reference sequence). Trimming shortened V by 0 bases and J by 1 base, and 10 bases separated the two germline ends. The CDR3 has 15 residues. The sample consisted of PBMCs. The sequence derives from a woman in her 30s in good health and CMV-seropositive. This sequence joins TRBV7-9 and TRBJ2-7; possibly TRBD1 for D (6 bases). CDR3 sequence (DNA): TGTGCCAGCAGCTTAGCTGGGGGCATTTCCTACGAGCAGTACTTC. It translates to CASSLAGGISYEQYF.